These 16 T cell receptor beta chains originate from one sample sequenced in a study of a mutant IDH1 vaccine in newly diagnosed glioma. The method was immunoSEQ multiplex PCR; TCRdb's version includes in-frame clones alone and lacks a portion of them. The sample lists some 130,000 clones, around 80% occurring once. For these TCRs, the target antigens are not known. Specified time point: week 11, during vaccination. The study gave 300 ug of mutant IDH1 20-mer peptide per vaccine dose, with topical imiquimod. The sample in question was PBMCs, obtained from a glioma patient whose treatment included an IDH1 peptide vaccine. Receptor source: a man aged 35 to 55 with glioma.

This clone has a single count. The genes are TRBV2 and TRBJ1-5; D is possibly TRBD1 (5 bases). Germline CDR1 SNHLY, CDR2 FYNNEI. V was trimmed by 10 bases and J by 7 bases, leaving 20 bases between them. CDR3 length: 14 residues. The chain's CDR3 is CATGGGPGTQPQHF. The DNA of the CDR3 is TGTGCCACCGGCGGGGGACCGGGTACCCAGCCCCAGCATTTT.

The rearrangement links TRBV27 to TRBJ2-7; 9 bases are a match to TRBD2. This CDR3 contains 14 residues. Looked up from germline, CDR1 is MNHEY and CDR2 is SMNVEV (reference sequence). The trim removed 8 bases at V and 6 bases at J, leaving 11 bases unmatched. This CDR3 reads CASSLAGSLLEQYF. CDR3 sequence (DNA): TGTGCCAGCTCCCTAGCGGGGTCCCTCCTCGAGCAGTACTTC.

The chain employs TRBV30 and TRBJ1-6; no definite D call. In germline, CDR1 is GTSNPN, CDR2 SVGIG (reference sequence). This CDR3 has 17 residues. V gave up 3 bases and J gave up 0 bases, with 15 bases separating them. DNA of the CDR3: TGTGCCTGGAGATCCGAAATATTGAGCTCCTATAATTCACCCCTCCACTTT. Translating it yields CAWRSEILSSYNSPLHF.

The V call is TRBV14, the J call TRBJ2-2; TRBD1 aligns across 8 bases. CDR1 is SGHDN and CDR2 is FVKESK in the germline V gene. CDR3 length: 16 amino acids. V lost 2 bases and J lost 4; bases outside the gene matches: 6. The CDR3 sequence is CASSQKFTGGTGELFF. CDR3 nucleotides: TGTGCCAGCAGCCAAAAGTTTACAGGGGGCACCGGGGAGCTGTTTTTT.

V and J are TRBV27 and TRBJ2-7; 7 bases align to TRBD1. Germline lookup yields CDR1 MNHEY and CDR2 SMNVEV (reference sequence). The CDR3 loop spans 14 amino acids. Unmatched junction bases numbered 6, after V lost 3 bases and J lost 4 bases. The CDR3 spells CASSFRQGAYEQYF. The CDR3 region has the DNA TGTGCCAGCAGTTTCAGACAGGGAGCGTACGAGCAGTACTTC.

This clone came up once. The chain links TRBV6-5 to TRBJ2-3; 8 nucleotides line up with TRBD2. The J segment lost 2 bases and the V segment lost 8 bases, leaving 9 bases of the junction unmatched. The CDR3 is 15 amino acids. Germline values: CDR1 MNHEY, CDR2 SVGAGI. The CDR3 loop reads CASSGGGHPTDTQYF. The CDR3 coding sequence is TGTGCCAGCTCTGGCGGGGGGCACCCCACAGATACGCAGTATTTT.

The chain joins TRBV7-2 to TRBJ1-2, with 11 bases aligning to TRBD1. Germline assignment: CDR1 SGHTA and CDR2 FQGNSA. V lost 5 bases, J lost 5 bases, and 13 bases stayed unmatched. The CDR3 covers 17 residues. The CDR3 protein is CASSLKGGQGEWYGYTF. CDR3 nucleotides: TGTGCCAGCAGCCTGAAGGGGGGACAGGGGGAATGGTATGGCTACACCTTC.

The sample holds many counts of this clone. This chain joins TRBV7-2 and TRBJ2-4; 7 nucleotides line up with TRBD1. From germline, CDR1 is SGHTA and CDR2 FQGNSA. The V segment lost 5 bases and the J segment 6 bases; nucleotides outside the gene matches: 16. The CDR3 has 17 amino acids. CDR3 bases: TGTGCCAGCAGCGTTGCCGGGACAGTCTTCACGGGAAACATTCAGTACTTC. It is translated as CASSVAGTVFTGNIQYF.

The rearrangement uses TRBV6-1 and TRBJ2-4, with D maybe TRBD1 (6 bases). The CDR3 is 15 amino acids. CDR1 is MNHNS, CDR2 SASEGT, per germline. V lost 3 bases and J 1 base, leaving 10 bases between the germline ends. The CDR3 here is CASSDLGAAKNIQYF. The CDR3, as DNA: TGTGCCAGCAGTGATCTGGGGGCTGCCAAAAACATTCAGTACTTC.

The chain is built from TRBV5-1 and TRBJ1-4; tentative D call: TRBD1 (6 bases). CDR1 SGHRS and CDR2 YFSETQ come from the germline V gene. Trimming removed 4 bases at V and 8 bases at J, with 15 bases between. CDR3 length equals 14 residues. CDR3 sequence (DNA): TGCGCCAGCAGCGTAAACAGGGTAGAAGAAAAACTGTTTTTT. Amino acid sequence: CASSVNRVEEKLFF.

The chain's CDR3 is CASSQGTGAQTYNEQFF. For the CDR3, the DNA is TGCGCCAGCAGCCAGGGGACAGGGGCCCAAACATACAATGAGCAGTTCTTC. The chain recombines TRBV4-3 with TRBJ2-1, with 10 bases aligning to TRBD1. V shed 3 bases and J 4 bases; nucleotides not matched to a gene: 9. Germline-derived CDR1 and CDR2 are LGHNA and YSLEER. The CDR3 totals 17 residues.

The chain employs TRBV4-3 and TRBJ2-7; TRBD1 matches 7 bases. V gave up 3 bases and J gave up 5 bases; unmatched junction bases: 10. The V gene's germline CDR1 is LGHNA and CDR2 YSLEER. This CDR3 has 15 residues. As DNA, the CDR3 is TGCGCCAGCAGCCAGAGTCGACAGGGAGTTAACGAGCAGTACTTC. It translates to CASSQSRQGVNEQYF.

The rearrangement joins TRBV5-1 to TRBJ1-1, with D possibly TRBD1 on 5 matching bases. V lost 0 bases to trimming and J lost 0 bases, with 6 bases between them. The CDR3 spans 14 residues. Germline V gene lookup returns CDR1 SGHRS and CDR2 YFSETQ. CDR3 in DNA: TGCGCCAGCAGCTTGGAAGGGGTGAACACTGAAGCTTTCTTT. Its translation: CASSLEGVNTEAFF. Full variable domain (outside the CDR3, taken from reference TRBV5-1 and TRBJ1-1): KAGVTQTPRYLIKTRGQQVTLSCSPISGHRSVSWYQQTPGQGLQFLFEYFSETQRNKGNFPGRFSGRQFSNSRSEMNVSTLELGDSALYLCASSLEGVNTEAFFGQGTRLTVV.

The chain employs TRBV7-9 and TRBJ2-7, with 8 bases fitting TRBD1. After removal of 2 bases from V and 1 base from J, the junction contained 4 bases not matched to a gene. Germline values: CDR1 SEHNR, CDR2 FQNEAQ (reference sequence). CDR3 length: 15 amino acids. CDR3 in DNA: TGTGCCAGCAGCTTATGGGGACAGGAATCCTACGAGCAGTACTTC. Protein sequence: CASSLWGQESYEQYF. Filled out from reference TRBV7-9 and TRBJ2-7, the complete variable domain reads DTGVSQNPRHKITKRGQNVTFRCDPISEHNRLYWYRQTLGQGPEFLTYFQNEAQLEKSRLLSDRFSAERPKGSFSTLEIQRTEQGDSAMYLCASSLWGQESYEQYFGPGTRLTVT.

The CDR3 DNA sequence: TGCGCCAGCAGCCAAGAAGGCAGTACTGAAGCTTTCTTT. Residues: CASSQEGSTEAFF. The V call is TRBV4-3, the J call TRBJ1-1; D is uncertain. The V gene's germline CDR1 is LGHNA and CDR2 YSLEER. V was shortened by 0 bases and J by 5 bases, with 7 bases between the two germline ends. The CDR3 has 13 residues.

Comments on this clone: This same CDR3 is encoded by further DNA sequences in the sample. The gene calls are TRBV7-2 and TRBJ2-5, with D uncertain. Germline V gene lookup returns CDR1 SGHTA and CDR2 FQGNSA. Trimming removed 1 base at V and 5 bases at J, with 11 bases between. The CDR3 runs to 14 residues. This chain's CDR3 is CASSLDGPGETQYF. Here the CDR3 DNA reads TGTGCCAGCAGCTTAGACGGGCCCGGGGAGACCCAGTACTTC. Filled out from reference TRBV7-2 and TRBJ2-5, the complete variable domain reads GAGVSQSPSNKVTEKGKDVELRCDPISGHTALYWYRQSLGQGLEFLIYFQGNSAPDKSGLPSDRFSAERTGGSVSTLTIQRTQQEDSAVYLCASSLDGPGETQYFGPGTRLLVL.